This T cell receptor (beta chain) was sequenced for a study of blood T cell repertoires in COVID-19. This clone has only one observation. CDR1 and CDR2 from the germline V gene are MDHEN and SYDVKM. V lost 6 bases and J lost 0, with 9 bases in between. This CDR3 is 14 amino acids long. The assay was immunoSEQ multiplex PCR, and TCRdb's table has in-frame clones only and misses some. Here the sample spans 250,000 to 400,000 clones, about 90% being singletons. J is TRBJ1-3 and V is TRBV28; D might be TRBD1 (6 bases). Sequenced: peripheral blood. This clonotype was sampled from a woman in her 30s with COVID-19, enrolled during active disease. The CDR3 protein is CASRDSYSGNTIYF. DNA for the CDR3: TGTGCCAGCAGGGACAGTTACTCTGGAAACACCATATATTTT.